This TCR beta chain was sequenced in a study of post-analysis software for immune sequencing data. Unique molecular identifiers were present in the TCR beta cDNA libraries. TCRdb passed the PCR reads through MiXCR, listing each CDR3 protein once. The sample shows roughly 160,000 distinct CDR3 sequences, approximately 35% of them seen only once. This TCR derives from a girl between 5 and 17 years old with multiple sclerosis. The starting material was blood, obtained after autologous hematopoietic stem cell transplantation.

The CDR3 here is CASSVTGTGVGEQFF. CDR3 DNA: TGTGCCAGCAGTGTCACCGGGACAGGGGTGGGTGAGCAGTTCTTC. V gene TRBV6-1 combines with J gene TRBJ2-1; 10 bases line up with TRBD1. Germline values: CDR1 MNHNS, CDR2 SASEGT. Trimming cost V 4 bases and J 9 bases; bases outside gene matches: 9. This CDR3 contains 15 residues.